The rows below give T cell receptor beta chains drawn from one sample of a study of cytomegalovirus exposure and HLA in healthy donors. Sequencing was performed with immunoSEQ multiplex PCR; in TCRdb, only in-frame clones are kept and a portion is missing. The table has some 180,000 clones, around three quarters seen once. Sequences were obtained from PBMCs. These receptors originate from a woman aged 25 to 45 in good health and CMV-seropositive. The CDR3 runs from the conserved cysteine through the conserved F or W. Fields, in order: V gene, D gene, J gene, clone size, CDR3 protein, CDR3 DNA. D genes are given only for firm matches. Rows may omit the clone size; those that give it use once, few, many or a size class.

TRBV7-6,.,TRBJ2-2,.,CASSLARGSTNTGELFF,TGTGCCAGCAGCTTAGCGCGGGGCAGCACGAACACCGGGGAGCTGTTTTTT
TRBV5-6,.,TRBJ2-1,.,CASSLEAVSSYNEQFF,TGTGCCAGCAGCTTGGAAGCGGTCAGCTCCTACAATGAGCAGTTCTTC
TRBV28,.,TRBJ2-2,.,CASSLGQNTGELFF,TGTGCCAGCAGTTTAGGGCAAAACACCGGGGAGCTGTTTTTT
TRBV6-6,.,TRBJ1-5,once,CASSYRQPVLNQPQHF,TGTGCCAGCAGTTACAGACAACCGGTCCTCAATCAGCCCCAGCATTTT
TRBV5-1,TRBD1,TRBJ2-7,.,CASSLETGGEQYF,TGCGCCAGCAGCTTGGAGACAGGGGGCGAGCAGTACTTC
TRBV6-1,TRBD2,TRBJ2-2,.,CASSRAGGRSGELFF,TGTGCCAGCAGTCGAGCGGGGGGGCGCTCCGGGGAGCTGTTTTTT
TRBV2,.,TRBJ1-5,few,CASSVQAGVYQPQHF,TGTGCCAGCAGCGTCCAGGCAGGGGTGTATCAGCCCCAGCATTTT
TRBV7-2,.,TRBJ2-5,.,CASSAGIVTQYF,TGTGCCAGCAGCGCAGGGATCGTGACCCAGTACTTC
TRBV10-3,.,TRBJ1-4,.,CAISKQGFNEKLFF,TGTGCCATCAGTAAACAGGGTTTTAATGAAAAACTGTTTTTT
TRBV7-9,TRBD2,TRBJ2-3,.,CASSPASGGTDTQYF,TGTGCCAGCAGCCCAGCTAGCGGGGGCACAGATACGCAGTATTTT
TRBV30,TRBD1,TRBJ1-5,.,CAWSTNRGGNQPQHF,TGTGCCTGGAGTACTAACAGGGGGGGAAATCAGCCCCAGCATTTT
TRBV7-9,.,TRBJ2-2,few,CASRPLRGGDTGELFF,TGTGCCAGCAGACCTCTTAGGGGGGGGGACACCGGGGAGCTGTTTTTT
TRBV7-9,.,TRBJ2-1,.,CASSFPLQFNEQFF,TGTGCCAGCAGCTTCCCCCTCCAGTTCAATGAGCAGTTCTTC
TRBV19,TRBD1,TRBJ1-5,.,CATREQGYPQPQHF,TGTGCCACCCGCGAACAGGGGTACCCACAGCCCCAGCATTTT
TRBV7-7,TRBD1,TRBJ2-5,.,CASSLRTGWETQYF,TGTGCCAGCAGCTTACGGACAGGGTGGGAGACCCAGTACTTC
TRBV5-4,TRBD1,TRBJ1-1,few,CASSYPGQLNTEAFF,TGTGCCAGCAGCTATCCGGGACAGTTGAACACTGAAGCTTTCTTT
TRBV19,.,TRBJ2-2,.,CASTATGWPNTGELFF,TGTGCCAGTACCGCTACAGGGTGGCCGAACACCGGGGAGCTGTTTTTT
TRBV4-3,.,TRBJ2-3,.,CASSQDRTHITQYF,TGCGCCAGCAGCCAAGACAGGACTCATATTACGCAGTATTTT
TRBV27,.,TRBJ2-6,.,CASSPGSGANVLTF,TGTGCCAGCAGCCCAGGGTCTGGGGCCAACGTCCTGACTTTC
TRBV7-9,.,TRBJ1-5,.,CASSLGGTSNQPQHF,TGTGCCAGCAGCTTAGGAGGCACTAGCAATCAGCCCCAGCATTTT
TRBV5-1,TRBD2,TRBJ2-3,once,CASSSALSGGRDTQYF,TGCGCCAGCAGCTCCGCCCTTAGCGGGGGGAGGGATACGCAGTATTTT
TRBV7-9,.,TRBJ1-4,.,CASTGGKDLEKLFF,TGTGCCAGCACCGGCGGGAAGGATCTTGAAAAACTGTTTTTT